This note documents a single T cell receptor (beta chain) sequence. The sample is drawn from a study of T-cell reconstitution after alpha-beta-depleted transplantation in children. Unique molecular identifiers were used to barcode this TCRbeta library. From the PCR reads, TCRdb called clonotypes with MiXCR, one entry per CDR3 protein. There are 250,000 to 300,000 distinct CDR3 sequences in the sample; nearly 10% occur only once, and 9.5% to 13% lies in the top ten. V lost 8 bases, J lost 0 bases, and 7 bases lay in between. The CDR3 is 12 residues long. This chain links TRBV12-3 or TRBV12-4 with TRBJ1-1, with D hard to call. This sample comprised PBMCs from the stem cell graft donor, obtained from the stem cell graft. The receptor was derived from a human donor who donated a stem cell graft to a child with SCID. The CDR3: CASAQLNTEAFF. The CDR3 nucleotides are TGTGCCAGCGCCCAGTTGAACACTGAAGCTTTCTTT.